The sequence of this T cell receptor beta chain was determined in a study of cytomegalovirus exposure and HLA in healthy donors. This PCR relied on a set of 60 Vbeta primers and 13 Jbeta primers. Libraries were prepared by immunoSEQ multiplex PCR; TCRdb keeps only in-frame clonotypes and omits some of them. The sample shows over 150,000 clones, around 82% of them seen only once. The table lists this clone with a few counts. Its antigen is not identified. Study-wide results and caveats: TCR beta sequences reportedly predicted the HLA-A and HLA-B alleles of most subjects accurately. What a later analysis showed was that several of the most significant clusters appeared linked to common viral pathogens. Analyses of presence and absence presupposed an approximately uniform sequencing depth across donors.

The germline V and J ends were trimmed by 3 bases and 0 bases, with 12 bases remaining between them. The CDR3 extends over 16 amino acids. Germline V gene sequence: CDR1 MGHRA, CDR2 YSYEKL. The chain has TRBV4-1 and TRBJ2-1; the D is unclear. This receptor was obtained from a man in his fifties in good health and CMV-seropositive. The specimen was PBMCs. The CDR3 spells CASSQGPLSSYNEQFF. Here the CDR3 DNA reads TGCGCCAGCAGCCAGGGCCCCCTGAGCTCCTACAATGAGCAGTTCTTC.